The entry below gives a single T cell receptor beta chain sequence along with its context. This sample was taken from a study of blood T cell repertoires in COVID-19. About the study: T cells, B-cell-depleted T cells, or PBMCs supplied cDNA or gDNA.

Produced via immunoSEQ multiplex PCR; TCRdb's table is partial and in-frame only. Of 120,000 to 150,000 clones listed, over 80% are singletons. The CDR3 length is 14 residues. The material sequenced was peripheral blood. This chain links TRBV21-1 with TRBJ1-1; TRBD1 is the table's D call, not checked against the DNA. TRBV21-1 is labeled a pseudogene. The clonotype was recovered from a man aged 50 or older who had recovered from COVID-19. The CDR3 nucleotides are TGTGCCAGCAGCAAAGCGTCAAGGGACAGGGAAGCTTTCTTT. Encoded protein: CASSKASRDREAFF.